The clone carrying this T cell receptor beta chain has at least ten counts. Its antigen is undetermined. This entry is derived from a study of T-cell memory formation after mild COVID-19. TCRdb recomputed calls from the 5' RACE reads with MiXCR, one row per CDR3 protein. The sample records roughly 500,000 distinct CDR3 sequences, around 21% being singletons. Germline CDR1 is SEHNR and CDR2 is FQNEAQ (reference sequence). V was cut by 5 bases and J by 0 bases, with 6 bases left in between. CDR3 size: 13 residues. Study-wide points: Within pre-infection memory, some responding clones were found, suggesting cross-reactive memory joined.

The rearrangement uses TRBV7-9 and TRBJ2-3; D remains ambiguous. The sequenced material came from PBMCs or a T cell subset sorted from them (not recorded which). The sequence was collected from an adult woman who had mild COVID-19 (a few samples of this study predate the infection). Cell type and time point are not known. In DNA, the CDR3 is TGTGCCAGCAGCCCCCAAAGCACAGATACGCAGTATTTT. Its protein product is CASSPQSTDTQYF.